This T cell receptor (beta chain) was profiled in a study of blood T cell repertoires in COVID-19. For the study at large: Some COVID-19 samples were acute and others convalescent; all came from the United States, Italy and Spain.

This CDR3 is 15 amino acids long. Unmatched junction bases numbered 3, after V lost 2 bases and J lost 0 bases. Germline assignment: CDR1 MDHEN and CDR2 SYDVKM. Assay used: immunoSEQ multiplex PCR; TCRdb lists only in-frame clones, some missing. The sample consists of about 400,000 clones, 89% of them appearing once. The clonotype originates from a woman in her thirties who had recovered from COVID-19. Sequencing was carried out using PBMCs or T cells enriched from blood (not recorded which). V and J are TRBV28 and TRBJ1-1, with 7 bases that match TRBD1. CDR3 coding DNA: TGTGCCAGCAGTTTACATGGGACAGTGAACACTGAAGCTTTCTTT. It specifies CASSLHGTVNTEAFF.